The 6 T cell receptor beta chains reported below all come from one sample, sequenced in a study of technical replicates of blood from several donors. TCRdb's table, derived via immunoSEQ multiplex PCR, lists solely in-frame clones and lacks some. This repertoire shows roughly 76,000 clones, approximately 94% found once; its top ten account for roughly 0.26%. Material for sequencing was T cells isolated from PBMCs. These receptors all come from a human donor in good health.

The chain recombines TRBV19 with TRBJ2-5, with D possibly being TRBD2 (7 bases). Germline loops: CDR1 LNHDA, CDR2 SQIVND (reference sequence). The CDR3 loop spans 18 amino acids. The V and J ends lost 7 bases and 2 bases respectively, with 26 bases between them. CDR3 sequence (DNA): TGTGCCAGTACCGAACAGAGGCTAGGGGGGGCCTATCAAGAGACCCAGTACTTC. It specifies CASTEQRLGGAYQETQYF.

The chain carries TRBV18 and TRBJ2-2; D possibly corresponds to TRBD1 (6 bases). CDR1 and CDR2 from the germline V gene are KGHSH and LQKENI. The CDR3 covers 17 residues. Trimming removed 10 bases from V and 1 base from J, with 22 bases in between. CDR3 DNA: TGTGCCACTACCACAGGGACGATCCCCCTGAACACCGGGGAGCTGTTTTTT. Protein product: CATTTGTIPLNTGELFF.

The genes are TRBV6-4 and TRBJ2-3, with 11 nucleotides matching TRBD2. V trimming: 2 bases; J trimming: 1 base; junction bases outside the gene matches: 2. Germline CDR1 is MRHNA and CDR2 is SNTAGT. This CDR3 comprises 16 residues. The DNA for the CDR3 is TGTGCCAGCAGTGACGTGACTAGCGGGGGCACAGATACGCAGTATTTT. It codes for CASSDVTSGGTDTQYF.

The chain links TRBV11-2 to TRBJ2-5; D not resolved. This CDR3 spans 15 amino acids. V gave up 3 bases and J gave up 2 bases, with 13 bases separating them. Germline values: CDR1 SGHAT, CDR2 FQNNGV. As DNA, the CDR3 is TGTGCCAGCAGCTTCGGGTATACAAAACAAGAGACCCAGTACTTC. As protein: CASSFGYTKQETQYF.

The rearrangement joins TRBV18 to TRBJ2-7; unclear D gene. The CDR3 consists of 14 residues. V was shortened by 3 bases and J by 2 bases, with 11 bases between the two germline ends. CDR1 and CDR2 (germline): KGHSH, LQKENI. CDR3 nucleotide sequence: TGTGCCAGCTCACCGGGTGGCGGTACCTACGAGCAGTACTTC. Protein sequence: CASSPGGGTYEQYF. The full variable domain, rest sourced from reference TRBV18 and TRBJ2-7, is NAGVMQNPRHLVRRRGQEARLRCSPMKGHSHVYWYRQLPEEGLKFMVYLQKENIIDESGMPKERFSAEFPKEGPSILRIQQVVRGDSAAYFCASSPGGGTYEQYFGPGTRLTVT.

The chain carries TRBV10-3 and TRBJ2-7, with 10 positions matching TRBD2. Trimming removed 9 bases from V and 3 bases from J; junction bases left unmatched: 11. Germline CDR1 and CDR2: ENHRY and SYGVKD. This CDR3 comprises 15 residues. CDR3 nucleotides: TGTGCCATGGGGACCGAGCGGGAGGGCCTCTACGAGCAGTACTTC. Its protein product is CAMGTEREGLYEQYF.